The next 32 T cell receptor beta chains were all read from a single sample in a study of T cell changes during pregnancy in multiple sclerosis. This table comes from immunoSEQ multiplex PCR, and its TCRdb copy is limited to in-frame clones, with some not included. The data hold over 20,000 clones, with 85% observed a single time. Source: CD8+ T cells from peripheral blood mononuclear cells, taken before pregnancy. The receptors were sampled from a female donor with multiple sclerosis, enrolled in a pregnancy study.

The V gene is TRBV4-3, the J gene TRBJ2-3; 7 positions agree with TRBD2. V lost 3 bases to trimming and J lost 3 bases; unmatched junction nucleotides: 12. The CDR3 sequence is 17 residues long. Germline CDR1 reads LGHNA; CDR2 reads YSLEER. The CDR3 protein is CASSHRHLAEATDTQYF. The CDR3 nucleotides read TGCGCCAGCAGCCACCGTCACCTAGCGGAGGCGACAGATACGCAGTATTTT.

In DNA, the CDR3 is TGTGCCAGCAGCCCGGAAATCCAAACAGGGACGCAGGTGCAGTTCTTC. It yields the protein CASSPEIQTGTQVQFF. The chain employs TRBV5-8 and TRBJ2-1, with D perhaps matching TRBD1 (6 bases). The germline CDR1 and CDR2 sequences are SGHTS and YDEGEE. This CDR3 comprises 16 residues. V lost 4 bases, J lost 12 bases, and 26 bases lay in between.

This clone was seen just once. This CDR3 reads CASSWTGPGGAFF. The CDR3 nucleotides read TGTGCCAGCAGCTGGACAGGGCCCGGGGGAGCTTTCTTT. The rearrangement uses TRBV7-9 and TRBJ1-1; 8 nucleotides line up with TRBD1. Germline V gives CDR1 SEHNR, CDR2 FQNEAQ (reference sequence). Trimming removed 4 bases from V and 10 bases from J; junction bases left unmatched: 8. There are 13 residues in the CDR3.

The V call is TRBV27, the J call TRBJ1-4; 7 bases fit TRBD1. Looked up from germline, CDR1 is MNHEY and CDR2 is SMNVEV (reference sequence). This CDR3 comprises 16 residues. V lost 5 bases, J lost 0 bases, and 6 bases stayed unmatched. The DNA for the CDR3 is TGTGCCAGCAGTCCCGGGACAGTTGCAACTAATGAAAAACTGTTTTTT. Its protein is CASSPGTVATNEKLFF.

The chain employs TRBV12-5 and TRBJ1-2; D gene uncertain. CDR1 is LGHNT and CDR2 is FRNRAP in the germline V gene. Trimming cost V 2 bases and J 8 bases, with 15 bases left between them. The CDR3 is 14 residues long. For the CDR3, the DNA is TGTGCTAGTGGTTTGATGACGGCTGTGGAGGGCTACACCTTC. The encoded protein is CASGLMTAVEGYTF.

The chain combines TRBV6-1 with TRBJ2-7, with D possibly TRBD1 on 6 matching bases. The CDR3 length is 14 residues. Germline V gene sequence: CDR1 MNHNS, CDR2 SASEGT. The ends were cut back, 3 bases at V and 3 bases at J, with 12 bases in the middle. The CDR3 spells CASSESGVIYEQYF. The CDR3 DNA sequence: TGTGCCAGCAGTGAGTCAGGGGTTATCTACGAGCAGTACTTC.

This chain joins TRBV19 and TRBJ2-7, with TRBD1 identical over 9 bases. J was trimmed by 3 bases and V by 5 bases; bases with no gene match: 2. The CDR3 sequence is 13 residues long. The germline V gene has CDR1 LNHDA and CDR2 SQIVND (reference sequence). CDR3 DNA: TGTGCCAGTAGTGTGGGACAGGGCTACGAGCAGTACTTC. Translated: CASSVGQGYEQYF.

This chain links TRBV6-6 with TRBJ2-2; tentative D call: TRBD1 (6 bases). Trimming stripped 7 bases from V and 2 bases from J, with 11 bases between. CDR1 and CDR2 (germline): MNHNY, SVGAGI (reference sequence). This CDR3 contains 14 residues. CDR3 residues: CASTIQGNTGELFF. In DNA, the CDR3 is TGTGCCAGCACAATACAGGGTAACACCGGGGAGCTGTTTTTT.

The genes are TRBV5-6 and TRBJ1-2; TRBD1 matches 7 bases. Germline V CDR1 and CDR2: SGHDT, YYEEEE. This CDR3 is 12 amino acids long. V was clipped by 3 bases and J by 6 bases; unmatched bases: 2. This CDR3 reads CASSSTGDGYTF. The CDR3 DNA sequence: TGTGCCAGCAGCTCCACAGGGGATGGCTACACCTTC.

The chain is built from TRBV6-1 and TRBJ1-6, with D hard to call. V was shortened by 7 bases and J by 7 bases, with 14 bases between the two germline ends. CDR3 size: 14 residues. In germline, CDR1 is MNHNS, CDR2 SASEGT. The CDR3 is CASKSGNENSPLHF. CDR3 DNA sequence: TGTGCCAGCAAATCAGGAAATGAGAATTCACCCCTCCACTTT.

By share, this clone ranks as medium-sized. The final CDR3 position lacks the conserved phenylalanine or tryptophan, pointing to a likely read error. The limits of the CDR3 on the DNA are not certain, so only TCRdb's listed CDR3 is given. The chain is built from TRBV21-1 and TRBJ2-7; the table gives TRBD2 as D, unverified against the DNA. TRBV21-1 represents a pseudogene. A total of 13 residues make up the CDR3, ends included. CDR3: CASLSGLLVRAGE.

The chain is built from TRBV5-4 and TRBJ2-1, with 7 positions matching TRBD2. Per the germline V gene, CDR1 is SGHNT and CDR2 is YYREEE (reference sequence). CDR3 length: 18 amino acids. V lost 0 bases, J lost 0 bases, and 9 bases stayed unmatched. This CDR3 reads CASSLALAAPSSYNEQFF. For the CDR3, the DNA is TGTGCCAGCAGCTTGGCTCTAGCGGCCCCAAGCTCCTACAATGAGCAGTTCTTC. Combining the CDR3 with reference TRBV5-4 and TRBJ2-1 gives the whole variable domain ETGVTQSPTHLIKTRGQQVTLRCSSQSGHNTVSWYQQALGQGPQFIFQYYREEENGRGNFPPRFSGLQFPNYSSELNVNALELDDSALYLCASSLALAAPSSYNEQFFGPGTRLTVL.

CDR3 coding DNA: TGTGCCAGCAGCGGCCAGCAAGGAGTAGATACGCAGTATTTT. It translates to CASSGQQGVDTQYF. This sequence joins TRBV9 and TRBJ2-3; D gene ambiguous. Deletions cut 3 bases from V and 5 bases from J, with 13 bases between. CDR3 length: 14 residues. The germline gives CDR1 SGDLS, CDR2 YYNGEE.

The chain couples TRBV6-4 to TRBJ2-6; the D gene is possibly TRBD1 (5 bases). Germline-derived CDR1 and CDR2 are MRHNA and SNTAGT. The CDR3 extends over 14 amino acids. The V gene lost 4 bases and the J gene lost 1 base, with 5 bases spanning the gap. The CDR3 loop is CASSGTSGANVLTF. The CDR3 bases are TGTGCCAGCAGTGGGACATCTGGGGCCAACGTCCTGACTTTC.

The DNA of the CDR3 is TGCAGCGTTGATACGGGGTTTACTGAAGCTTTCTTT. Its protein product is CSVDTGFTEAFF. V usage is TRBV29-1 and J usage is TRBJ1-1; D uncertain. Looked up from germline, CDR1 is SQVTM and CDR2 is ANQGSEA. V lost 3 bases, J lost 5 bases, and 10 bases lay in between. CDR3 length: 12 amino acids.

The chain has TRBV30 and TRBJ2-1; 8 bases align to TRBD1. The germline CDR1 and CDR2 sequences are GTSNPN and SVGIG (reference sequence). Trimming at V came to 3 bases and at J to 9 bases, leaving 7 bases not matched to a gene. The CDR3 sequence is 13 residues long. DNA for the CDR3: TGTGCCTGGAGAAAGCAGGGGGCTAGTGAGCAGTTCTTC. Its protein product is CAWRKQGASEQFF.

The chain combines TRBV4-2 with TRBJ2-1, with TRBD2 matching over 11 bases. CDR1 is LGHNA, CDR2 YNFKEQ, per germline. The CDR3 has 15 residues. The V segment lost 5 bases and the J segment 8 bases; nucleotides outside the gene matches: 8. CDR3 in DNA: TGTGCCAGCAGCTTGAGACTAGCGGGAATTTATGAGCAGTTCTTC. Amino acids: CASSLRLAGIYEQFF.

The chain employs TRBV10-3 and TRBJ1-2, with D unclear. V lost 2 bases and J lost 1, with 14 bases in between. The V gene's germline CDR1 is ENHRY and CDR2 SYGVKD. The CDR3 length is 16 residues. The DNA for the CDR3 is TGTGCCATCAGTGAGACTCTTACGGAGCTTAACTATGGCTACACCTTC. As protein: CAISETLTELNYGYTF.

This chain links TRBV4-1 with TRBJ2-7; possibly TRBD2 for D (5 bases). CDR3 length equals 14 residues. CDR1 is MGHRA and CDR2 is YSYEKL in the germline V gene. Trimming shortened V by 4 bases and J by 2 bases, and 12 bases separated the two germline ends. The CDR3 DNA reads as TGCGCCAGCAGCCTAAGCGGCTACCCCTACGAGCAGTACTTC. Encoded protein: CASSLSGYPYEQYF.

The V call is TRBV7-9, the J call TRBJ2-7, with TRBD1 matching over 7 bases. V shed 5 bases, J shed 4 bases, and the junction held 20 bases outside the gene matches. Germline loops: CDR1 SEHNR, CDR2 FQNEAQ (reference sequence). CDR3 length: 18 amino acids. The DNA for the CDR3 is TGTGCCAGCAGCCCCCGGGCCGGGGACAGCGATTTTTGGTACGAGCAGTACTTC. Residues: CASSPRAGDSDFWYEQYF.

In its sample, this clone was seen a few times. The chain couples TRBV28 to TRBJ2-7; D is possibly TRBD1 (5 bases). V lost 2 bases to trimming and J lost 6 bases, with 20 bases between them. Germline CDR1 reads MDHEN; CDR2 reads SYDVKM. CDR3 length equals 16 residues. DNA of the CDR3: TGTGCCAGCAGTTTAAACCCCAGGGATGAAGATAGCGAGCAGTACTTC. Its protein product is CASSLNPRDEDSEQYF.

The CDR3, as DNA: TGTGCCAGCAAAACAGGGTTTACGGATTTCTACAATGAGCAGTTCTTC. It codes for CASKTGFTDFYNEQFF. The rearrangement uses TRBV6-6 and TRBJ2-1; D perhaps matches TRBD1 (6 bases). V was clipped by 7 bases and J by 3 bases, with 19 bases between them. Germline V CDR1 and CDR2: MNHNY, SVGAGI (reference sequence). The CDR3 has 16 amino acids.

The CDR3 reads CASSETGQDMNTEAFF. The CDR3 bases are TGTGCCAGCAGCGAAACTGGACAGGACATGAACACTGAAGCTTTCTTT. The rearrangement links TRBV11-3 to TRBJ1-1, with TRBD1 identical over 7 bases. CDR1 is SGHNT, CDR2 YENEEA, per germline. The CDR3 totals 16 residues. V dropped 5 bases and J dropped 0; count of bases not matched to a gene: 9.

This rearrangement joins TRBV7-9 to TRBJ2-7; 8 nucleotides align to TRBD2. Germline V gene data show CDR1 as SEHNR and CDR2 as FQNEAQ (reference sequence). This CDR3 contains 14 residues. V trimming: 1 base; J trimming: 3 bases; junction bases outside the gene matches: 2. This CDR3 is CASSLGAGGYEQYF. The CDR3 nucleotides read TGTGCCAGCAGCTTAGGTGCGGGAGGCTACGAGCAGTACTTC.

The CDR3 region is CASSARGNEQFF. For the CDR3, the DNA is TGCGCCAGCAGTGCGAGGGGGAATGAGCAGTTCTTC. The J gene is TRBJ2-1, the V gene TRBV10-1; D may be TRBD1 (6 bases). V was shortened by 4 bases and J by 7 bases, with 8 bases between the two germline ends. Per germline, CDR1 WNHNN and CDR2 SYGVQD (reference sequence). CDR3 size: 12 residues.

The chain is built from TRBV7-2 and TRBJ2-1; 10 bases align to TRBD2. The J segment lost 1 base and the V segment lost 1 base, leaving 7 bases of the junction unmatched. The CDR3 length is 18 residues. Germline CDR1 reads SGHTA; CDR2 reads FQGNSA. The CDR3 loop reads CASSLDVSGLASYNEQFF. The CDR3 region has the DNA TGTGCCAGCAGCTTAGATGTTTCGGGACTAGCGTCCTACAATGAGCAGTTCTTC.

The rearrangement joins TRBV6-6 to TRBJ2-1, with 9 bases that match TRBD2. Germline V gene lookup returns CDR1 MNHNY and CDR2 SVGAGI (reference sequence). The CDR3 runs to 14 residues. The junction had 1 base not matched to a gene; V was cut back by 6 bases and J by 1 base. CDR3 DNA: TGTGCCAGCAGGCGGGAGGGGTCCTACAATGAGCAGTTCTTC. Protein product: CASRREGSYNEQFF.

The chain employs TRBV6-6 and TRBJ1-1, with TRBD1 matching over 9 bases. The CDR3 is 16 residues long. Trimming cost V 6 bases and J 3 bases; bases outside gene matches: 11. Germline CDR1 reads MNHNY; CDR2 reads SVGAGI (reference sequence). For the CDR3, the DNA is TGTGCCAGCAGCGGACGCAACAGGGGGCCGGACACTGAAGCTTTCTTT. It yields the protein CASSGRNRGPDTEAFF.

This clone was found once. CDR3 sequence reads: CASSLGGSGANVLTF. The CDR3 DNA reads as TGTGCCAGCAGTTTAGGAGGGTCTGGGGCCAACGTCCTGACTTTC. The V gene is TRBV28, the J gene TRBJ2-6, with a weak D call TRBD2 (6 bases). The V gene lost 2 bases and the J gene lost 1 base, with 6 bases spanning the gap. The CDR3 covers 15 residues. Germline loops: CDR1 MDHEN, CDR2 SYDVKM.

V is TRBV25-1 and J is TRBJ2-3; 7 bases line up with TRBD2. The J segment lost 8 bases and the V segment lost 3 bases, leaving 5 bases of the junction unmatched. The CDR3 has 13 amino acids. Germline V lookup: CDR1 MGHDK, CDR2 SYGVNS. The CDR3 sequence is CASSDTGGGTQYF. CDR3 sequence (DNA): TGTGCCAGCAGTGATACTGGGGGGGGTACGCAGTATTTT.

The genes are TRBV19 and TRBJ2-1; 9 bases align to TRBD1. The V and J ends lost 0 bases and 5 bases, in that order; junction bases with no gene match: 5. Germline V gene sequence: CDR1 LNHDA, CDR2 SQIVND (reference sequence). The CDR3 is 16 residues long. The CDR3 nucleotides are TGTGCCAGTAGTATAGACGGGGACAGGGTTGACAATGAGCAGTTCTTC. Amino acid sequence: CASSIDGDRVDNEQFF.

The CDR3 protein is CASTEWSNQPQHF. The CDR3 DNA reads as TGTGCCAGCACCGAGTGGTCAAATCAGCCCCAGCATTTT. The V call is TRBV2, the J call TRBJ1-5, with unresolved D. Germline CDR1 is SNHLY and CDR2 is FYNNEI. Trimming shortened V by 7 bases and J by 4 bases, and 11 bases separated the two germline ends. CDR3 length equals 13 residues.